The table lists the clone carrying this TCR beta chain with a few counts. Its antigen is not identified. This sample was included in a study of T cells in Graves' hyperthyroidism and ophthalmopathy. The J segment lost 9 bases and the V segment lost 9 bases, leaving 8 bases of the junction unmatched. CDR1 and CDR2 from the germline V gene are LNHDA and SQIVND (reference sequence). This CDR3 comprises 12 residues. Using RNA transcripts as the source, TCR beta CDR3 regions were amplified. HTBI primers were used for first-round RT-PCR of the TCR CDR3. From the multiplex PCR reads, TCRdb called clonotypes with MiXCR, one entry per CDR3 protein. This table holds some 530,000 distinct CDR3 sequences, 22% found once. Clinical symptoms, serum thyroxine and TRAb, thyroid ultrasound and orbital computed tomography together formed the diagnostic basis. Notes on the study in general: The model's output predicted ophthalmopathy at a median of roughly 6.9 months prior to onset. Most expanded thyroid clonotypes above 0.001 also appeared in blood. A 13 V-J signature model discriminated ophthalmopathy versus stable hyperthyroidism.

Sequencing used blood. The receptor was derived from a woman in her 70s with Graves' ophthalmopathy. V and J are TRBV19 and TRBJ2-1; TRBD1 matches at 7 bases. The CDR3, as DNA: TGTGCCAGCCGATCAGGGGGTGGTGAGCAGTTCTTC. Protein product: CASRSGGGEQFF.